Shown below are 29 T cell receptor beta chains from a single sample sequenced in a study of beta chain features in type 1 diabetes. cDNA synthesis used the whole RNA isolate, giving expressed TCRB sequences. Produced via immunoSEQ multiplex PCR; TCRdb's table is partial and in-frame only. Among 150,000 to 190,000 clones, approximately 8.1% were seen once, and the ten largest hold approximately 0.65%. The material sequenced was central memory CD4+ T cells from blood. The receptors come from a man aged 18-30 years in good health.

The chain links TRBV6-1 to TRBJ2-7, with TRBD1 matching over 8 bases. This CDR3 region has 14 residues. Unmatched junction bases numbered 8, after V lost 4 bases and J lost 6 bases. Germline CDR1 and CDR2: MNHNS and SASEGT. The CDR3 DNA sequence: TGTGCCAGCAGTGCCCGACGGACAGGGCTCGAGCAGTACTTC. Its translation is CASSARRTGLEQYF.

This clone was seen at least ten times. The V call is TRBV7-3, the J call TRBJ2-1, with 11 bases lining up with TRBD2. This CDR3 is built from 15 residues. From germline, CDR1 is SGHTA and CDR2 FQGTGA. V gave up 5 bases and J gave up 9 bases; unmatched junction bases: 9. CDR3 in amino acids: CASSPLTSGEGEQFF. The CDR3 DNA follows: TGTGCCAGCAGCCCCCTGACTAGCGGGGAGGGTGAGCAGTTCTTC.

The table lists this clone with many counts. V is TRBV6-1 and J is TRBJ2-1, with a possible D match to TRBD1 (5 bases). The CDR3 runs to 12 residues. CDR1 and CDR2 from the germline V gene are MNHNS and SASEGT. Trimming shortened V by 2 bases and J by 8 bases, and 7 bases separated the two germline ends. The CDR3 is CASSESRDEQFF. The CDR3 DNA sequence: TGTGCCAGCAGTGAATCCAGGGATGAGCAGTTCTTC.

There are many counts of this clone. The gene calls are TRBV29-1 and TRBJ2-7; the match to TRBD2 covers 15 bases. Germline loops: CDR1 SQVTM, CDR2 ANQGSEA. Trimming took 7 bases from V and 4 from J; bases not matched to a gene: 2. CDR3 length equals 13 residues. The CDR3 is CSGGLAGGYEQYF. CDR3 coding DNA: TGCAGCGGGGGACTAGCGGGGGGTTACGAGCAGTACTTC.

This clone was detected ten times or more. The chain recombines TRBV14 with TRBJ1-6; TRBD1 is a possible D gene (5 bases). This CDR3 region has 13 residues. Germline V gene lookup returns CDR1 SGHDN and CDR2 FVKESK. With 0 bases removed from V and 8 bases from J, the gap between germline ends came to 5 bases. Here the CDR3 reads CASSQEGDSPLHF. The CDR3 DNA follows: TGTGCCAGCAGCCAAGAAGGGGATTCACCCCTCCACTTT. The full variable domain, rest sourced from reference TRBV14 and TRBJ1-6, is EAGVTQFPSHSVIEKGQTVTLRCDPISGHDNLYWYRRVMGKEIKFLLHFVKESKQDESGMPNNRFLAERTGGTYSTLKVQPAELEDSGVYFCASSQEGDSPLHFGNGTRLTVT.

This chain links TRBV7-2 with TRBJ2-3; weak D call: TRBD2 (6 bases). The CDR3 sequence is 14 residues long. The V and J ends lost 6 bases and 6 bases respectively, with 16 bases between them. Germline V gene data show CDR1 as SGHTA and CDR2 as FQGNSA. The CDR3 DNA reads TGTGCCAGCAGGGAGGGCAGGGCTTCGGATACGCAGTATTTT. As protein: CASREGRASDTQYF.

The chain uses TRBV28 and TRBJ2-2, with 11 positions matching TRBD2. After removal of 6 bases from V and 4 bases from J, the junction contained 7 bases not matched to a gene. CDR1 MDHEN and CDR2 SYDVKM come from the germline V gene. The CDR3 covers 16 residues. Here the CDR3 DNA reads TGTGCCAGCAGCCTAGTAGCGGGAGGGGGCACCGGGGAGCTGTTTTTT. Translation: CASSLVAGGGTGELFF.

This sequence joins TRBV6-5 and TRBJ2-5; 9 bases fit TRBD2. The V gene's germline CDR1 is MNHEY and CDR2 SVGAGI. The CDR3 extends over 14 amino acids. The V segment lost 4 bases and the J segment 5 bases; nucleotides outside the gene matches: 5. In DNA, the CDR3 is TGTGCCAGCAGTTTAGGCGGGAGGGTGGAGACCCAGTACTTC. The encoded protein is CASSLGGRVETQYF.

This clone showed up just a few times. The chain couples TRBV5-1 to TRBJ2-3, with 9 bases lining up with TRBD2. With 4 bases clipped from V and 0 bases from J, the junction kept 12 bases outside the gene matches. The CDR3 has 18 amino acids. CDR1 is SGHRS, CDR2 YFSETQ, per germline. CDR3 in amino acids: CASSRGLSGSRSTDTQYF. CDR3 in DNA: TGCGCCAGCAGCCGAGGGCTTAGCGGGAGTAGGAGCACAGATACGCAGTATTTT.

This chain links TRBV28 with TRBJ2-7; 10 nucleotides match TRBD1. Per the germline V gene, CDR1 is MDHEN and CDR2 is SYDVKM. With V trimmed by 6 bases and J by 3 bases, 2 bases remained unmatched. This CDR3 contains 13 residues. The CDR3 is CASRRTGGYEQYF. DNA for the CDR3: TGTGCCAGCAGGCGGACAGGGGGCTACGAGCAGTACTTC.

In this sample, this clone turned up a few times. The V and J genes are TRBV6-1 and TRBJ2-7; possibly TRBD1 for D (5 bases). The CDR3 runs to 11 residues. Between the trimmed V and J ends, which lost 6 bases and 9 bases, there was a span of 12 bases. Germline V lookup: CDR1 MNHNS, CDR2 SASEGT. This chain's CDR3 is CASRNQGWQYF. The CDR3 DNA reads as TGTGCCAGCAGGAATCAGGGTTGGCAGTACTTC.

The J gene is TRBJ1-3, the V gene TRBV10-3, with D possibly matching TRBD1 (5 bases). This CDR3 spans 13 amino acids. From germline, CDR1 is ENHRY and CDR2 SYGVKD. With 4 bases removed from V and 2 bases from J, the gap between germline ends came to 6 bases. Written as DNA, the CDR3 is TGTGCCATCAGTGTACAGGCTGGAAACACCATATATTTT. It encodes CAISVQAGNTIYF.

This clone was seen only a few times. The chain has TRBV5-1 and TRBJ2-3, with 9 bases matching TRBD2. The ends lost 3 bases at V and 0 bases at J; junction bases unmatched: 5. This CDR3 comprises 16 residues. Germline V CDR1 and CDR2: SGHRS, YFSETQ. The CDR3 is CASSSLAGRSTDTQYF. The CDR3 bases are TGCGCCAGCAGCTCTCTAGCGGGGAGGAGCACAGATACGCAGTATTTT.

Ten or more counts support this clone. One end of the junction fails to match germline, which may point to a read error. J is TRBJ2-1 and V is TRBV7-7, with 13 bases lining up with TRBD2. The CDR3 runs 15 residues. CDR1 is SSHAT and CDR2 is FNYEAQ in the germline V gene (reference sequence). The CDR3 DNA sequence: TGTGCTAGCAGCTTACTAGCGGGAGGGCCGGGTGAGCAGTTCTTC. It specifies CASSLLAGGPGEQFF.

This clone was seen more than once but under ten times. The CDR3 loop reads CASSSLAGDEQYF. The DNA for the CDR3 is TGTGCCAGTAGTAGCCTAGCGGGGGACGAGCAGTACTTC. The chain combines TRBV19 with TRBJ2-7; 10 bases align to TRBD2. V trimming: 4 bases; J trimming: 5 bases; junction bases outside the gene matches: 2. The germline CDR1 and CDR2 sequences are LNHDA and SQIVND (reference sequence). This CDR3 is built from 13 residues.

This clone has more than one count but fewer than ten. The J gene is TRBJ1-2, the V gene TRBV30, with D perhaps matching TRBD1 (5 bases). Trimming took 2 bases from V and 4 from J, leaving 23 bases between them. There are 17 residues in the CDR3. Germline-derived CDR1 and CDR2 are GTSNPN and SVGIG (reference sequence). The CDR3 is CAWSSAVASGAVYGYTF. The DNA of the CDR3 is TGTGCCTGGAGTTCGGCGGTTGCGTCTGGGGCGGTCTATGGCTACACCTTC.

This rearrangement joins TRBV30 to TRBJ1-2; D is perhaps TRBD1 (5 bases). Trimming removed 4 bases from V and 12 bases from J, with 24 bases in between. From germline, CDR1 is GTSNPN and CDR2 SVGIG (reference sequence). The CDR3 totals 14 residues. CDR3 nucleotides: TGTGCCTGGACTCTAAAGGGGAGGGGAGATAGAAACACCTTC. Protein product: CAWTLKGRGDRNTF.

This clone has at least ten counts. This chain uses TRBV7-3 with TRBJ1-2; 8 positions agree with TRBD1. The CDR3 spans 13 residues. The J segment lost 6 bases and the V segment lost 5 bases, leaving 5 bases of the junction unmatched. Germline V CDR1 and CDR2: SGHTA, FQGTGA. CDR3 sequence: CASSTRGRDGYTF. CDR3 sequence (DNA): TGTGCCAGCAGCACCAGGGGGCGGGATGGCTACACCTTC.

J is TRBJ2-7 and V is TRBV6-1; 11 bases agree with TRBD1. The CDR3 is 17 residues long. Per the germline V gene, CDR1 is MNHNS and CDR2 is SASEGT. Germline trimming cut 3 bases from V and 6 bases from J; bases unmatched to any gene: 13. The CDR3 loop is CASSDRGQGGSAGEQYF. As DNA, the CDR3 is TGTGCCAGCAGTGATCGGGGACAGGGGGGTAGTGCTGGCGAGCAGTACTTC.

The sample holds a few counts of this clone. J is TRBJ2-1 and V is TRBV11-1; 9 bases line up with TRBD2. This CDR3 region has 15 residues. The junction had 7 bases not matched to a gene; V was cut back by 3 bases and J by 7 bases. Looked up from germline, CDR1 is SGHAT and CDR2 is FQDESV (reference sequence). The CDR3 protein is CASSFLAGVENEQFF. Here the CDR3 DNA reads TGTGCCAGCAGCTTTTTAGCGGGAGTGGAGAATGAGCAGTTCTTC.

The gene calls are TRBV4-3 and TRBJ1-1; D possibly corresponds to TRBD1 (5 bases). Looked up from germline, CDR1 is LGHNA and CDR2 is YSLEER. The CDR3 totals 13 residues. Trimming took off 0 bases at V and 5 bases at J, with 7 bases between the two ends. CDR3 in amino acids: CASSQEGGTEAFF. In nucleotides, the CDR3 is TGCGCCAGCAGCCAAGAGGGGGGGACTGAAGCTTTCTTT.

The genes are TRBV29-1 and TRBJ1-1; 7 nucleotides line up with TRBD1. With V trimmed by 7 bases and J by 7 bases, 15 bases remained unmatched. Germline CDR1 SQVTM, CDR2 ANQGSEA. The CDR3 spans 14 residues. CDR3 coding DNA: TGCAGCGCAGCGACAGGGAGCCCACCCGATGAAGCTTTCTTT. It yields the protein CSAATGSPPDEAFF.

There are a few counts of this clone. The genes are TRBV18 and TRBJ2-7; 10 bases agree with TRBD1. The V gene end was trimmed by 0 bases and the J gene end by 5 bases; junction bases not matched to a gene: 4. This CDR3 region has 15 residues. From germline, CDR1 is KGHSH and CDR2 LQKENI. CDR3 sequence reads: CASSPPGQGRNEQYF. The DNA for the CDR3 is TGTGCCAGCTCACCACCGGGACAGGGGAGAAACGAGCAGTACTTC.

This clone appeared a few times. The chain links TRBV19 to TRBJ2-3; 7 bases line up with TRBD1. The J segment lost 0 bases and the V segment lost 5 bases, leaving 5 bases of the junction unmatched. Looked up from germline, CDR1 is LNHDA and CDR2 is SQIVND (reference sequence). The CDR3 runs 15 residues. In nucleotides, the CDR3 is TGTGCCAGTAGTTCCCGACAGGGTAGCACAGATACGCAGTATTTT. Amino acids: CASSSRQGSTDTQYF.

This chain joins TRBV30 and TRBJ2-6; D gene uncertain. The CDR3 has 18 amino acids. V lost 5 bases, J lost 5 bases, and 25 bases lay in between. Per germline, CDR1 GTSNPN and CDR2 SVGIG (reference sequence). As DNA, the CDR3 is TGTGCCTGGTCCTGGCGGCGTTATAACCAAAGTCGGGCCAACGTCCTGACTTTC. Protein: CAWSWRRYNQSRANVLTF.

This clone was seen a handful of times. V gene TRBV5-1 combines with J gene TRBJ2-1; 8 positions agree with TRBD2. This CDR3 has 16 amino acids. Germline CDR1 SGHRS, CDR2 YFSETQ. V was pared by 4 bases and J by 8 bases, with 14 bases of the junction left unmatched. DNA of the CDR3: TGCGCCAGCAGCCTTAGACTAGCGCACCAGCGGGATGAGCAGTTCTTC. Translated, it gives CASSLRLAHQRDEQFF.

The sample holds a few counts of this clone. The chain combines TRBV7-2 with TRBJ2-7; TRBD1 matches 7 bases. Trimming removed 0 bases from V and 0 bases from J; junction bases left unmatched: 2. This CDR3 comprises 15 residues. Germline CDR1 and CDR2: SGHTA and FQGNSA. This CDR3 is CASSLARGISYEQYF. CDR3 DNA sequence: TGTGCCAGCAGCTTAGCCAGGGGGATCTCCTACGAGCAGTACTTC.

The chain combines TRBV28 with TRBJ1-2, with D unclear. From germline, CDR1 is MDHEN and CDR2 SYDVKM. The ends were cut back, 4 bases at V and 8 bases at J, with 8 bases in the middle. The CDR3 is 11 amino acids. CDR3 in amino acids: CASSYRRGYTF. DNA of the CDR3: TGTGCCAGCAGTTACCGGAGGGGCTACACCTTC.

This clone has more than one count but fewer than ten. This rearrangement joins TRBV7-2 to TRBJ2-7; TRBD2 matches at 9 bases. The trim removed 2 bases at V and 6 bases at J, leaving 5 bases unmatched. Germline CDR1 and CDR2: SGHTA and FQGNSA. The CDR3 is 14 amino acids. CDR3 sequence (DNA): TGTGCCAGCAGCTTACCGGGACTAGCCGCCGAGCAGTACTTC. Residues: CASSLPGLAAEQYF.